This is a list of T cell receptor beta chains from one sample in a study of CD8 T cells in Susac syndrome. TCRdb re-called the immunoSEQ multiplex PCR reads through MiXCR, storing one row per CDR3 protein. The sample lists a few hundred thousand distinct CDR3 sequences; 89% were seen once. Sequencing input: CD8+ T cells from PBMCs. The receptors originated from a human donor with multiple sclerosis. CDR3s include the opening cysteine and the closing phenylalanine or tryptophan. D genes are given only for firm matches. Some rows mark clone size as missing; the rest say once, few, many or name a class of expanded clone.

13 - TRBJ2-7 TRBV2 - TGTGCCAGCAAGGATCCGAGCGCCTACGAGCAGTACTTC CASKDPSAYEQYF
14 few TRBJ2-3 TRBV27 TRBD2 TGTGCCAGCAGTTTGGGACTAGCGGTGGATACGCAGTATTTT CASSLGLAVDTQYF
15 - TRBJ2-1 TRBV6-4 TRBD2 TGTGCCAGCAGTGAGGCGGGGGGGTCAAACAATGAGCAGTTCTTC CASSEAGGSNNEQFF
14 - TRBJ1-1 TRBV7-6 TRBD1 TGTGCCAGCAGCTTGGCAGGGGGCCAAACTGAAGCTTTCTTT CASSLAGGQTEAFF
18 - TRBJ2-3 TRBV9 TRBD2 TGTGCCAGCAGCGCAACCCAGCGGGAGGGCCCTCATGGAGATACGCAGTATTTT CASSATQREGPHGDTQYF
17 - TRBJ1-5 TRBV11-2 - TGTGCCAGCAGCTCACCCACGGAGGACGCGCACGTCCGGCCCCAGCATTTT CASSSPTEDAHVRPQHF
17 - TRBJ2-7 TRBV12-3/TRBV12-4 - TGTGCCAGCACCACTACCGACAAGGGTGCATCCCACTACGAGCAGTACTTC CASTTTDKGASHYEQYF
16 once TRBJ2-3 TRBV28 TRBD2 TGTGCCAGCAGTCCCTTAAACGGGGGGGCCAGGGATACGCAGTATTTT CASSPLNGGARDTQYF
12 - TRBJ1-2 TRBV5-6 - TGTGCCAGCAGCCCAGGACTTCGAGGCTACACCTTC CASSPGLRGYTF
12 - TRBJ2-5 TRBV27 TRBD1 TGTGCCAGCAGGACAGGGGTAGAGACCCAGTACTTC CASRTGVETQYF
16 - TRBJ2-7 TRBV28 TRBD2 TGTGCCAGCAGGATCCTTGTTGAGGCGGGGGCCTACGAGCAGTACTTC CASRILVEAGAYEQYF
17 once TRBJ2-7 TRBV15 TRBD2 TGTGCCACCAGCAGACCCCTAAGAAGCGGGGAGACCTACGAGCAGTACTTC CATSRPLRSGETYEQYF
11 - TRBJ2-5 TRBV20-1 - TGCAGTGCTAGGGAAGACAGGACCCAGTACTTC CSAREDRTQYF
15 - TRBJ2-2 TRBV28 TRBD2 TGTGCCAGTCGAGACGCGGGAGGGCCGAACGGGGAGCTGTTTTTT CASRDAGGPNGELFF
11 - TRBJ1-2 TRBV5-8 - TGTGCCAGCAGCTTGGCCCTTGGCTACACCTTC CASSLALGYTF
13 - TRBJ2-6 TRBV12-3/TRBV12-4 - TGTGCCAGCAGTTTCACTGGGGCCAACGTCCTGACTTTC CASSFTGANVLTF
11 - TRBJ2-1 TRBV20-1 - TGCAGTGCTAGAGACGGCTGGACGCAGTTCTTC CSARDGWTQFF
15 - TRBJ2-7 TRBV11-2 - TGTGCCAGCACCCCACCGGACGTGGGGGTCCACGAGCAGTACTTC CASTPPDVGVHEQYF
13 - TRBJ2-7 TRBV7-2 - TGTGCCAGCAGCCTAGGACTATTCTCCGAGCAGTACTTC CASSLGLFSEQYF
16 - TRBJ2-1 TRBV30 TRBD1 TGTGCCTGGAGTCCCCTGACAGGGCAGGACTACAATGAGCAGTTCTTC CAWSPLTGQDYNEQFF
17 - TRBJ1-2 TRBV4-3 - TGCGCCAGCAGCCCAAACCAAGATCTCAGGGACATTGGTGGCTACACCTTC CASSPNQDLRDIGGYTF
13 - TRBJ2-5 TRBV12-3/TRBV12-4 - TGTGCCAGCAGTTTTGGGCATCAAGAGACCCAGTACTTC CASSFGHQETQYF
15 - TRBJ2-7 TRBV6-5 - TGTGCCAGCAGTTCTCCGGGGGTGAGCTCCTACGAGCAGTACTTC CASSSPGVSSYEQYF
15 - TRBJ2-2 TRBV6-4 - TGTGCCAGCGCCCCGGACGGGGGGCCGACCGGGGAGCTGTTTTTT CASAPDGGPTGELFF
15 once TRBJ2-7 TRBV27 - TGTGCCAGCAGTGTTGCTCCCGGGACACATTACGAGCAGTACTTC CASSVAPGTHYEQYF
16 - TRBJ2-6 TRBV4-3 - TGCGCCAGCAGCCAAGAAGACGGGTCTGGGGCCAACGTCCTGACTTTC CASSQEDGSGANVLTF
17 - TRBJ2-1 TRBV3-1 - TGTGCCAGCAGCCAAGCGTTGGGGAGGGGGATCTACAATGAGCAGTTCTTC CASSQALGRGIYNEQFF
13 few TRBJ1-1 TRBV9 TRBD1 TGTGCCAGCAGCGGACAGGGGAACACTGAAGCTTTCTTT CASSGQGNTEAFF
13 - TRBJ2-2 TRBV24-1 - TGTGCCACCCCACGGCGGGGGCCCGGGGAGCTGTTTTTT CATPRRGPGELFF
14 - TRBJ2-1 TRBV20-1 - TGCAGTGCAGGGAAACAGGTAGCCTACAATGAGCAGTTCTTC CSAGKQVAYNEQFF
17 - TRBJ2-1 TRBV5-4 - TGTGCCAGCCTCCCTTGGACTGGTAGAGAGGTCGGCAATGAGCAGTTCTTC CASLPWTGREVGNEQFF